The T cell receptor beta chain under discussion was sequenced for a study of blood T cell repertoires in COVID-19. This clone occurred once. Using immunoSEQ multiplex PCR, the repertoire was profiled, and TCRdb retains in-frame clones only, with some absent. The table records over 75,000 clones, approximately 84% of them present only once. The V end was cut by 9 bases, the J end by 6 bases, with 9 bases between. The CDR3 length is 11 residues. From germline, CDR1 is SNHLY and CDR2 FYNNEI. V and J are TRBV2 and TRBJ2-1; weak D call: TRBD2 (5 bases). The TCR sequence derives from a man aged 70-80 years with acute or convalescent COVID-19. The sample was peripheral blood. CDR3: CASYLANEQFF. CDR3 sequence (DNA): TGTGCCAGTTATCTAGCCAATGAGCAGTTCTTC.